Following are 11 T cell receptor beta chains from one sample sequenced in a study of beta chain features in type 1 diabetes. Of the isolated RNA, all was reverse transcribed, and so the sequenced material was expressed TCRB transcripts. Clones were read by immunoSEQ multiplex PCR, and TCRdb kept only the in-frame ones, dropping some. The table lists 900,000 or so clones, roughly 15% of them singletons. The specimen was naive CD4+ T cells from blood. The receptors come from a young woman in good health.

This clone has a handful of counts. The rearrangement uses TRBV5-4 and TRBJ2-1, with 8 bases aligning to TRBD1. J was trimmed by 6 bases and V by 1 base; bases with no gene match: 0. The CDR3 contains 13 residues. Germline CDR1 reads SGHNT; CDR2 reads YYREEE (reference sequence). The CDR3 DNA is TGTGCCAGCAGCTTGCAGGGGGCCAATGAGCAGTTCTTC. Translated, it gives CASSLQGANEQFF.

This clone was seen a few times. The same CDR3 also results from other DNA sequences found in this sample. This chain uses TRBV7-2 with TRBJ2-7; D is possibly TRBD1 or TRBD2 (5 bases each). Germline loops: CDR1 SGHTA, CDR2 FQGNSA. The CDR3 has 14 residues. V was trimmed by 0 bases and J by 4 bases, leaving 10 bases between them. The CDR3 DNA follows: TGTGCCAGCAGCTTAGCGGGACGTCCTTACGAGCAGTACTTC. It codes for CASSLAGRPYEQYF.

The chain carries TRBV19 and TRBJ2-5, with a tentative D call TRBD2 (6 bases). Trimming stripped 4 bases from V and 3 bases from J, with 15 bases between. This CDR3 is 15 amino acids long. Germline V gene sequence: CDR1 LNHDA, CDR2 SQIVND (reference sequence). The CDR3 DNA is TGTGCCAGTAGTAATTTAGGGGACTTTGAAGAGACCCAGTACTTC. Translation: CASSNLGDFEETQYF.

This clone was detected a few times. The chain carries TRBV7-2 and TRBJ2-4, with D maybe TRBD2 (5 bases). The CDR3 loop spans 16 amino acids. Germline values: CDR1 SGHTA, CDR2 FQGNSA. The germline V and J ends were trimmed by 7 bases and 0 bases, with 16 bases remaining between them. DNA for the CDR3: TGTGCCAGCACCTTGACCCCCCGGGAAGCCAAAAACATTCAGTACTTC. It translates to CASTLTPREAKNIQYF.

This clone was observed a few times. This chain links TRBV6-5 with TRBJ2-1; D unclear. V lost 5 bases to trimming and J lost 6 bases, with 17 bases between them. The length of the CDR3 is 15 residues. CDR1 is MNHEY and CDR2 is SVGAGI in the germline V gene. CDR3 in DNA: TGTGCCAGCAGTAACACCGAGGCCCTGTTCAATGAGCAGTTCTTC. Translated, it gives CASSNTEALFNEQFF.

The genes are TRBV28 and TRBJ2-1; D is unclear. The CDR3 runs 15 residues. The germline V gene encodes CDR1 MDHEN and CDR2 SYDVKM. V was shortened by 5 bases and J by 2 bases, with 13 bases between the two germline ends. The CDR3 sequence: CASSPLLKPYNEQFF. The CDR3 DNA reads TGTGCCAGCAGTCCCCTTCTCAAACCCTACAATGAGCAGTTCTTC.

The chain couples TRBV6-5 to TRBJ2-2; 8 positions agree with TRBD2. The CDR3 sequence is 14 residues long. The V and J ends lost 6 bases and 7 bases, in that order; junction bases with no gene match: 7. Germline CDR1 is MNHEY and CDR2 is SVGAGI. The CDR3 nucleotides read TGTGCCAGCAGCACCCCGGGACTAGGCGGGGAGCTGTTTTTT. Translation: CASSTPGLGGELFF.

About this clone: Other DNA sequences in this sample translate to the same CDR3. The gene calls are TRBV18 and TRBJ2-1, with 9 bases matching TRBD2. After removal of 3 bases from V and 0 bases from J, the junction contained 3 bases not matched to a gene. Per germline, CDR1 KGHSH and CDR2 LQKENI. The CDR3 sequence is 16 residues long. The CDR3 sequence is CASSPTSGSSYNEQFF. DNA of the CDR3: TGTGCCAGCTCACCGACTAGCGGAAGCTCCTACAATGAGCAGTTCTTC. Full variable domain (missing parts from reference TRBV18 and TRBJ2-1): NAGVMQNPRHLVRRRGQEARLRCSPMKGHSHVYWYRQLPEEGLKFMVYLQKENIIDESGMPKERFSAEFPKEGPSILRIQQVVRGDSAAYFCASSPTSGSSYNEQFFGPGTRLTVL.

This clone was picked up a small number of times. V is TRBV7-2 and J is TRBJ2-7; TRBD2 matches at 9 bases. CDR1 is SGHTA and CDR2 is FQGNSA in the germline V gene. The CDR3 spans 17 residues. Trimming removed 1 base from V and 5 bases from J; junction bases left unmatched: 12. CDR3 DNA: TGTGCCAGCAGCTTAGTCGGCCGCGCGGGAGGGTCGAACGAGCAGTACTTC. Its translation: CASSLVGRAGGSNEQYF.

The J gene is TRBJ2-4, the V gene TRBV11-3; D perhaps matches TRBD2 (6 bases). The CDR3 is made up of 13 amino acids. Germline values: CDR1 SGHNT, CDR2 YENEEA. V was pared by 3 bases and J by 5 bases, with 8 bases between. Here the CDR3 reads CASSFRGENIQYF. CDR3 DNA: TGTGCCAGCAGCTTTCGCGGGGAAAACATTCAGTACTTC.

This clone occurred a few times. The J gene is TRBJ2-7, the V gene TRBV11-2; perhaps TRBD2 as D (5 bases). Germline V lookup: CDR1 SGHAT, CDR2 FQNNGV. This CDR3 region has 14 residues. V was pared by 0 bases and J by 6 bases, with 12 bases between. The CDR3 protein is CASSLDSPRGEQYF. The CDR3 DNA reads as TGTGCCAGCAGCTTAGATTCCCCACGGGGCGAGCAGTACTTC.